The rows below give T cell receptor beta chains drawn from one sample of a study of regulatory T cells in long-lasting Graves disease. TCRdb passed the multiplex PCR reads through MiXCR, listing each CDR3 protein once. The sample records some 500,000 distinct CDR3 sequences, approximately 13% being singletons. The same data also contributed to another study, on T cells in Graves' hyperthyroidism and ophthalmopathy.

The material sequenced was peripheral blood mononuclear cells (PBMCs), taken at new diagnosis, from a patient treated with antithyroid drugs. All receptors derive from a man aged 25 to 40 with Graves disease. Both conserved end residues are part of each CDR3. The D gene is left open where the match is weak. The size of a clone is reported for some rows only, either as once, few or many, or as a class for expanded clones.

- once TRBJ2-1 TRBV29-1 CSVWSVGEQFF TGCAGCGTATGGAGCGTAGGTGAGCAGTTCTTC
TRBD1 - TRBJ2-5 TRBV20-1 CSVSQGALGETQYF TGCAGTGTCTCCCAGGGGGCTTTGGGGGAGACCCAGTACTTC
- many TRBJ1-1 TRBV3-1 CASSSWTGNTEAFF TGTGCCAGCAGCTCATGGACGGGGAACACTGAAGCTTTCTTT
TRBD1 few TRBJ2-1 TRBV10-3 CANTGQGYNEQFF TGTGCCAACACCGGACAGGGGTACAATGAGCAGTTCTTC
TRBD1 many TRBJ2-3 TRBV6-5 CASSLGPAGTGTDTQYF TGTGCCAGCAGTTTAGGCCCAGCCGGGACAGGCACAGATACGCAGTATTTT
TRBD1 many TRBJ1-5 TRBV5-5 CASSGQGSNQPQHF TGTGCCAGCTCCGGACAGGGAAGCAATCAGCCCCAGCATTTT
TRBD2 - TRBJ2-2 TRBV4-1 CASSQLTGGGPNTGELFF TGCGCCAGCAGCCAACTCACGGGGGGGGGACCCAACACCGGGGAGCTGTTTTTT
TRBD1 many TRBJ1-5 TRBV28 CASSFRGLAQPQHF TGTGCCAGCAGTTTTAGGGGGCTCGCGCAGCCCCAGCATTTT
TRBD2 few TRBJ2-7 TRBV5-1 CASSSTGTSGGKGQYF TGCGCCAGCAGCTCCACCGGGACTAGCGGGGGGAAGGGGCAGTACTTC
TRBD1 many TRBJ2-2 TRBV7-9 CASRHRGLDTGELFF TGTGCCAGCAGACACAGGGGGCTTGACACCGGGGAGCTGTTTTTT
TRBD2 many TRBJ2-1 TRBV9 CASSLGLAGWYEQFF TGTGCCAGCAGCTTGGGACTAGCGGGATGGTATGAGCAGTTCTTC
- many TRBJ2-7 TRBV12-3/TRBV12-4 CASSFTGLEQYF TGTGCCAGCAGTTTCACGGGTCTCGAGCAGTACTTC
TRBD1 many TRBJ1-6 TRBV5-1 CASSLRGQITNSPLHF TGCGCCAGCAGCTTGAGGGGACAGATAACCAATTCACCCCTCCACTTT
TRBD2 many TRBJ2-1 TRBV29-1 CSVEGPASGRVDNEQFF TGCAGCGTTGAAGGGCCGGCTAGCGGGAGAGTAGACAATGAGCAGTTCTTC
- many TRBJ2-7 TRBV9 CASSVEDRSSYEQYF TGTGCCAGCAGCGTAGAGGATAGGAGCTCCTACGAGCAGTACTTC
- - TRBJ1-1 TRBV4-1 CASSQDPPRQTEAFF TGCGCCAGCAGCCAAGATCCACCCCGGCAAACCGAAGCTTTCTTT
- - TRBJ2-7 TRBV30 CAWNEFHGEQYF TGTGCCTGGAATGAATTTCACGGCGAGCAGTACTTC
TRBD2 few TRBJ2-3 TRBV9 CASSVAGGPTDTQYF TGTGCCAGCAGCGTAGCGGGAGGGCCCACAGATACGCAGTATTTT
TRBD1 - TRBJ2-6 TRBV11-1 CASSAVPGQGAFRSFGANVLTF TGTGCCAGCAGCGCCGTCCCGGGACAGGGGGCTTTTAGGTCCTTCGGGGCCAACGTCCTGACTTTC
- few TRBJ2-1 TRBV24-1 CATSERRSGTAQFF TGTGCCACCAGTGAACGTAGATCCGGGACGGCTCAGTTCTTC
TRBD1 few TRBJ1-1 TRBV11-2 CASSVRQGRVNTEAFF TGTGCCAGCAGCGTCCGACAGGGTAGAGTGAACACTGAAGCTTTCTTT
TRBD2 many TRBJ2-7 TRBV29-1 CSVTTGGDEQYF TGCAGCGTAACCACGGGAGGGGACGAGCAGTACTTC
TRBD2 - TRBJ2-5 TRBV12-3/TRBV12-4 CASSLRLAGSQETQYF TGTGCCAGCAGTTTAAGGCTAGCGGGCTCTCAAGAGACCCAGTACTTC
TRBD2 - TRBJ2-1 TRBV12-3/TRBV12-4 CASSLAASGHNEQFF TGTGCCAGCAGTTTAGCGGCTAGCGGACACAATGAGCAGTTCTTC
- - TRBJ1-5 TRBV19 CASSHRDNYSNQPQHF TGTGCCAGTAGTCACCGGGACAACTATAGCAATCAGCCCCAGCATTTT
- - TRBJ2-7 TRBV29-1 CSVYLAGLYEQYF TGCAGCGTTTACTTGGCGGGTCTCTACGAGCAGTACTTC
- many TRBJ2-2 TRBV2 CASSTVPAGELFF TGTGCCAGCAGTACCGTACCGGCCGGGGAGCTGTTTTTT
- many TRBJ2-1 TRBV11-1 CASSLVGVSYNEQFF TGTGCCAGCAGCTTAGTGGGGGTCTCCTACAATGAGCAGTTCTTC
- - TRBJ1-2 TRBV19 CASRDRNPYGYTF TGTGCCAGTAGAGACCGGAACCCCTATGGCTACACCTTC
TRBD1 - TRBJ1-1 TRBV12-3/TRBV12-4 CASKVLGQGEAFF TGTGCCAGCAAAGTGCTGGGACAGGGTGAAGCTTTCTTT
- - TRBJ2-3 TRBV6-5 CASSYSTGVTDTQYF TGTGCCAGCAGTTACTCGACGGGGGTCACAGATACGCAGTATTTT
TRBD2 many TRBJ2-7 TRBV29-1 CSVERTSGTYEQYF TGCAGCGTTGAGAGGACTAGCGGAACCTACGAGCAGTACTTC
- - TRBJ1-1 TRBV19 CVSTRDRWMNTEAFF TGTGTCAGTACCAGGGACCGGTGGATGAACACTGAAGCTTTCTTT
- many TRBJ2-2 TRBV6-1 CASSLSWGSGELFF TGTGCCAGCAGTCTATCGTGGGGTTCCGGGGAGCTGTTTTTT
TRBD2 many TRBJ2-3 TRBV5-1 CASSHTSGGTDTQYF TGCGCCAGCAGTCACACTAGCGGGGGAACAGATACGCAGTATTTT
- many TRBJ1-1 TRBV20-1 CSARDQRPLAFF TGCAGTGCTAGAGATCAGCGTCCTTTAGCTTTCTTT
- few TRBJ2-7 TRBV3-1 CASSQVGTPLEQYF TGTGCCAGCAGCCAAGTAGGCACCCCGTTGGAGCAGTACTTC
- many TRBJ2-1 TRBV10-3 CAIRPGEGVYNEQFF TGTGCCATCAGACCGGGGGAGGGGGTTTACAATGAGCAGTTCTTC
TRBD1 many TRBJ2-3 TRBV20-1 CSARPGTGLTDTQYF TGCAGTGCTAGACCCGGGACAGGTCTCACAGATACGCAGTATTTT
- many TRBJ2-5 TRBV24-1 CATSDHRPQETQYF TGTGCCACCAGTGATCACAGACCCCAAGAGACCCAGTACTTC
TRBD2 few TRBJ2-7 TRBV6-2/TRBV6-3 CASNRLAGADEQYF TGTGCCAGCAATCGACTAGCGGGAGCAGACGAGCAGTACTTC
TRBD1 many TRBJ2-1 TRBV30 CAWATGGSYNEQFF TGTGCCTGGGCGACAGGGGGATCCTACAATGAGCAGTTCTTC
TRBD1 few TRBJ2-1 TRBV27 CASSTGQGPLGEQFF TGTGCCAGCAGCACGGGACAGGGGCCCCTCGGTGAGCAGTTCTTC
TRBD2 few TRBJ2-3 TRBV12-3/TRBV12-4 CASRFGTSGVRQYF TGTGCCAGCAGGTTCGGGACTAGCGGGGTTCGGCAGTATTTT
- - TRBJ2-7 TRBV18 CASSPRNTGYEQYF TGTGCCAGCTCACCACGAAATACAGGGTACGAGCAGTACTTC
TRBD1 many TRBJ2-1 TRBV18 CASSPEVWDRTYNEQFF TGTGCCAGCTCACCAGAGGTGTGGGACAGGACGTACAATGAGCAGTTCTTC
- many TRBJ2-2 TRBV10-3 CAISDPMSAGTLNTGELFF TGTGCCATCAGTGACCCGATGAGCGCGGGGACTCTAAACACCGGGGAGCTGTTTTTT
- - TRBJ1-1 TRBV6-5 CASSYYENTEAFF TGTGCCAGCAGTTACTATGAAAACACTGAAGCTTTCTTT
TRBD2 many TRBJ2-1 TRBV27 CASSSPGLVRDNEQFF TGTGCCAGCAGTTCCCCGGGACTAGTCAGGGACAATGAGCAGTTCTTC
TRBD2 many TRBJ2-7 TRBV27 CASSLMGSGSSEQYF TGTGCCAGCAGTTTAATGGGTAGCGGGAGCTCCGAGCAGTACTTC
TRBD1 few TRBJ2-7 TRBV15 CATSSDRANEQYF TGTGCCACCAGCAGCGACAGGGCCAACGAGCAGTACTTC
- few TRBJ2-7 TRBV20-1 CSARVGGPSSYEQYF TGCAGTGCTAGAGTGGGGGGGCCGAGCTCCTACGAGCAGTACTTC
- many TRBJ1-4 TRBV5-1 CASRISFGDRNEKLFF TGCGCCAGCAGGATAAGTTTCGGGGACCGTAATGAAAAACTGTTTTTT
- - TRBJ2-1 TRBV30 CAWSFRGSSSYNEQFF TGTGCCTGGAGCTTCCGCGGGTCAAGCTCCTACAATGAGCAGTTCTTC
- many TRBJ2-7 TRBV18 CASSPRSYEQYF TGTGCCAGCTCACCACGGTCCTACGAGCAGTACTTC